These 30 T cell receptor beta chains were sequenced from one sample in a study of PD-1 blockade in classical Hodgkin lymphoma. Clones were sequenced by immunoSEQ multiplex PCR, and TCRdb holds only the in-frame ones, with some missing. The data hold 20,000 to 30,000 clones, with about 76% observed a single time. Exposure to brentuximab vedotin varied, and each patient had relapsed following autologous stem cell transplantation. The sequences come from peripheral blood mononuclear cells (PBMCs), collected before the second cycle of nivolumab. These receptor sequences come from a human donor with classical Hodgkin lymphoma.

As concerns this clone: The same CDR3 arises from other DNA sequences in this sample as well. This chain joins TRBV15 and TRBJ1-4; possible D gene TRBD1, 5 bases. The CDR3 covers 16 residues. Germline CDR1 reads LNHNV; CDR2 reads YYDKDF (reference sequence). Trimming pared 0 bases from V and 3 bases from J, leaving 11 bases between. The CDR3 DNA reads TGTGCCACCAGCAGAGATGGAGGGGCTGCTAATGAAAAACTGTTTTTT. It yields the protein CATSRDGGAANEKLFF. The full variable domain, with the rest looked up from reference TRBV15 and TRBJ1-4, is DAMVIQNPRYQVTQFGKPVTLSCSQTLNHNVMYWYQQKSSQAPKLLFHYYDKDFNNEADTPDNFQSRRPNTSFCFLDIRSPGLGDTAMYLCATSRDGGAANEKLFFGSGTQLSVL.

V gene TRBV19 combines with J gene TRBJ2-1, with TRBD1 matching 8 bases. Germline CDR1 reads LNHDA; CDR2 reads SQIVND (reference sequence). V lost 4 bases to trimming and J lost 9 bases; unmatched junction nucleotides: 11. The CDR3 is 15 residues long. Here the CDR3 DNA reads TGTGCCAGTAGTAATCGAGACAGGGGCTTGGTTGAGCAGTTCTTC. Translating it yields CASSNRDRGLVEQFF.

The J gene is TRBJ2-1, the V gene TRBV5-4, with 11 bases fitting TRBD2. The J segment lost 8 bases and the V segment lost 1 base, leaving 8 bases of the junction unmatched. The CDR3 runs 16 residues. The V gene's germline CDR1 is SGHNT and CDR2 YYREEE (reference sequence). This CDR3 reads CASSLWLAGGPDEQFF. DNA for the CDR3: TGTGCCAGCAGCTTGTGGCTAGCGGGGGGTCCGGATGAGCAGTTCTTC.

The rearrangement uses TRBV7-2 and TRBJ2-2; the match to TRBD2 covers 12 bases. Germline V lookup: CDR1 SGHTA, CDR2 FQGNSA. The CDR3 is 16 amino acids. Losses at the gene ends were 5 bases for V and 4 bases for J; bases not matched to a gene: 5. The CDR3 nucleotides read TGTGCCAGCAGCCCCCTAGCGGGGGGGCCCACCGGGGAGCTGTTTTTT. Protein sequence: CASSPLAGGPTGELFF.

The chain uses TRBV6-1 and TRBJ2-1, with 8 positions matching TRBD2. The ends lost 0 bases at V and 8 bases at J; junction bases unmatched: 18. CDR1 is MNHNS, CDR2 SASEGT, per germline. This CDR3 comprises 19 residues. CDR3 sequence reads: CASSEASRVGGAFSHEQFF. In DNA, the CDR3 is TGTGCCAGCAGTGAAGCGTCTCGGGTCGGGGGGGCATTCTCGCATGAGCAGTTCTTC.

The chain has TRBV16 and TRBJ2-7; tentative D call: TRBD1 (6 bases). Germline lookup yields CDR1 KGHSY and CDR2 FQNENV. V was trimmed by 0 bases and J by 2 bases, leaving 8 bases between them. The CDR3 is 14 residues long. The CDR3 reads CASSQSGQPYEQYF. CDR3 coding DNA: TGTGCCAGCAGCCAATCGGGACAACCCTACGAGCAGTACTTC.

This chain links TRBV30 with TRBJ2-1, with 8 bases lining up with TRBD1. The J segment lost 6 bases and the V segment lost 7 bases, leaving 8 bases of the junction unmatched. The CDR3 spans 13 residues. Per germline, CDR1 GTSNPN and CDR2 SVGIG (reference sequence). DNA of the CDR3: TGTGCCTCCGGGCAGGGGGCTGGCAATGAGCAGTTCTTC. Translated, it gives CASGQGAGNEQFF.

In DNA, the CDR3 is TGTGCCAGCAGTTCTGGGACTAGACAAAACAATGAGCAGTTCTTC. Protein sequence: CASSSGTRQNNEQFF. The chain uses TRBV6-6 and TRBJ2-1; 8 positions agree with TRBD2. With V trimmed by 4 bases and J by 5 bases, 7 bases remained unmatched. This CDR3 spans 15 amino acids. Per the germline V gene, CDR1 is MNHNY and CDR2 is SVGAGI (reference sequence).

Note on this clone: The junction differs from germline at one of its ends, possibly a read error. The chain links TRBV29-1 to TRBJ2-3; D perhaps matches TRBD2 (7 bases). CDR3 length: 14 residues. Germline CDR1 SQVTM, CDR2 ANQGSEA. CDR3 sequence: CSVEGTGRGDTQYF. Here the CDR3 DNA reads TGCAGCGTAGAAGGAACAGGGAGGGGAGATACGCAGTATTTT.

The rearrangement uses TRBV4-1 and TRBJ1-2; D may be TRBD1 (6 bases). V shed 2 bases and J shed 6 bases, with 7 bases lying between them. There are 12 residues in the CDR3. Germline V CDR1 and CDR2: MGHRA, YSYEKL. The CDR3 DNA reads as TGCGCCAGCAGCCAACAGGGGAATGGCTACACCTTC. Its translation: CASSQQGNGYTF.

The genes are TRBV19 and TRBJ1-5, with no clear D. V was pared by 3 bases and J by 2 bases, with 11 bases between. The CDR3 is made up of 15 amino acids. Germline V CDR1 and CDR2: LNHDA, SQIVND (reference sequence). The CDR3 nucleotides are TGTGCCAGTAGTATCACAGTAGTGGGCAATCAGCCCCAGCATTTT. This gives the protein CASSITVVGNQPQHF.

The rearrangement uses TRBV5-1 and TRBJ2-1; 9 positions agree with TRBD2. The CDR3 spans 14 residues. Germline values: CDR1 SGHRS, CDR2 YFSETQ. V lost 0 bases and J lost 11; bases outside the gene matches: 6. CDR3 in amino acids: CASSLASGDPKQFF. The CDR3 DNA reads TGCGCCAGCAGCTTGGCTAGCGGGGATCCGAAGCAGTTCTTC.

The chain recombines TRBV25-1 with TRBJ2-7; maybe TRBD1 (5 bases). This CDR3 contains 12 residues. CDR1 and CDR2 (germline): MGHDK, SYGVNS. Trimming left V 5 bases short and J 7 bases short, with 12 bases between. The CDR3 nucleotides are TGTGCCAGCAGTTCAGGGTTAGGGGAGCAGTACTTC. Its translation: CASSSGLGEQYF.

The chain has TRBV19 and TRBJ1-5; 8 nucleotides agree with TRBD1. V was clipped by 9 bases and J by 9 bases; unmatched bases: 10. Germline lookup yields CDR1 LNHDA and CDR2 SQIVND (reference sequence). The CDR3 contains 13 residues. CDR3 amino acids: CARNGQGWWPQHF. The CDR3 DNA follows: TGTGCCAGAAATGGACAGGGTTGGTGGCCCCAGCATTTT.

The chain carries TRBV10-3 and TRBJ1-5; D might be TRBD1 (5 bases). This CDR3 is 13 amino acids long. Germline CDR1 ENHRY, CDR2 SYGVKD. Deletions cut 10 bases from V and 9 bases from J, with 19 bases between. CDR3 coding DNA: TGTGCCACCAGGACCGAGCCGGGGACGCCCCAGCATTTT. Protein sequence: CATRTEPGTPQHF.

This chain connects TRBV6-1 to TRBJ2-4; D remains ambiguous. This CDR3 is built from 17 residues. Germline V gene lookup returns CDR1 MNHNS and CDR2 SASEGT. With 4 bases removed from V and 0 bases from J, the gap between germline ends came to 16 bases. The CDR3 is CASSGQPVPLAKNIQYF. The CDR3 DNA sequence: TGTGCCAGCAGTGGCCAGCCCGTGCCCCTAGCCAAAAACATTCAGTACTTC.

The CDR3 region is CASNVAGATTDTQYF. The CDR3 region has the DNA TGTGCCAGCAACGTTGCAGGGGCGACCACAGATACGCAGTATTTT. The V gene is TRBV28, the J gene TRBJ2-3, with D possibly matching TRBD1 (6 bases). Germline assignment: CDR1 MDHEN and CDR2 SYDVKM. CDR3 length: 15 residues. Trimming cost V 7 bases and J 2 bases, with 16 bases left between them.

This clone showed up just once. The chain recombines TRBV27 with TRBJ1-4; TRBD1 aligns across 10 bases. Per germline, CDR1 MNHEY and CDR2 SMNVEV (reference sequence). V lost 5 bases to trimming and J lost 3 bases; unmatched junction nucleotides: 3. The CDR3 sequence is 15 residues long. In DNA form, the CDR3 reads TGTGCCAGCAGTCACGGACAGGGGGCTAATGAAAAACTGTTTTTT. Translating gives CASSHGQGANEKLFF.

The chain uses TRBV18 and TRBJ1-1; D is uncertain. Germline CDR1 and CDR2: KGHSH and LQKENI. The V gene lost 3 bases and the J gene lost 3 bases, with 8 bases spanning the gap. The CDR3 loop spans 13 amino acids. The CDR3 loop reads CASSPGRDTEAFF. Written as DNA, the CDR3 is TGTGCCAGCTCACCTGGCAGAGACACTGAAGCTTTCTTT.

The chain is built from TRBV29-1 and TRBJ2-1; the D gene is possibly TRBD2 (6 bases). Germline CDR1 is SQVTM and CDR2 is ANQGSEA. Trimming shortened V by 2 bases and J by 9 bases, and 17 bases separated the two germline ends. The CDR3 covers 14 residues. For the CDR3, the DNA is TGCAGCGTTGAAAGCCGGCTAGCGAGTAGTGAGCAGTTCTTC. Translation gives CSVESRLASSEQFF.

This chain links TRBV6-1 with TRBJ1-2; maybe TRBD1 (5 bases). CDR1 is MNHNS, CDR2 SASEGT, per germline. This CDR3 is built from 9 residues. Trimming took off 7 bases at V and 11 bases at J, with 8 bases between the two ends. The CDR3 spells CASNQGYTF. The CDR3 region has the DNA TGTGCCAGCAATCAGGGTTACACCTTC.

The rearrangement links TRBV7-8 to TRBJ1-5, with no clear D. Germline values: CDR1 SGHVS, CDR2 FQNEAQ. Trimming left V 3 bases short and J 0 bases short, with 9 bases between. The CDR3 is 15 residues long. In nucleotides, the CDR3 is TGTGCCAGCAGCTTGTCCGGGGATAGCAATCAGCCCCAGCATTTT. Protein: CASSLSGDSNQPQHF.

The J gene is TRBJ1-5, the V gene TRBV2; D may be TRBD1 (6 bases). The germline V gene has CDR1 SNHLY and CDR2 FYNNEI. The V end lost 2 bases, the J end lost 1 base, and 12 bases lay between the germline ends. This CDR3 is 16 amino acids long. CDR3 nucleotides: TGTGCCAGCAGTGAATCTTCGGGGGCGAGCAATCAGCCCCAGCATTTT. This translates into CASSESSGASNQPQHF.

The rearrangement joins TRBV18 to TRBJ2-7; a weak D match, TRBD2 (5 bases). This CDR3 is 17 amino acids long. The germline V and J ends were trimmed by 0 bases and 2 bases, with 17 bases remaining between them. Germline V gene data show CDR1 as KGHSH and CDR2 as LQKENI. CDR3 nucleotides: TGTGCCAGCTCACCACCCCCGACTATTACGGACCCCTACGAGCAGTACTTC. It is translated as CASSPPPTITDPYEQYF.

This chain joins TRBV29-1 and TRBJ2-7, with a tentative D call TRBD1 (5 bases). Trimming removed 4 bases from V and 0 bases from J, with 10 bases in between. The V gene's germline CDR1 is SQVTM and CDR2 ANQGSEA. This CDR3 has 13 residues. The CDR3 protein is CSVGRRDSYEQYF. The CDR3 nucleotides are TGCAGCGTTGGCCGCAGGGACTCCTACGAGCAGTACTTC.

The chain employs TRBV7-8 and TRBJ2-6; 7 bases line up with TRBD1. This CDR3 comprises 17 residues. With V trimmed by 3 bases and J by 0 bases, 5 bases remained unmatched. Germline loops: CDR1 SGHVS, CDR2 FQNEAQ. CDR3 residues: CASSFGTAFSGANVLTF. CDR3 nucleotides: TGTGCCAGCAGCTTTGGGACAGCTTTCTCTGGGGCCAACGTCCTGACTTTC.

The chain uses TRBV27 and TRBJ2-3, with D possibly being TRBD2 (5 bases). This CDR3 has 16 amino acids. V lost 2 bases to trimming and J lost 0 bases, with 12 bases between them. CDR1 is MNHEY and CDR2 is SMNVEV in the germline V gene (reference sequence). The CDR3 bases are TGTGCCAGCAGTTTAGCCGGACTGTCAAGCACAGATACGCAGTATTTT. This translates into CASSLAGLSSTDTQYF.

The rearrangement links TRBV4-1 to TRBJ2-3; D unresolved. The CDR3 extends over 17 amino acids. Deletions cut 4 bases from V and 1 base from J, with 18 bases between. The germline V gene has CDR1 MGHRA and CDR2 YSYEKL. The CDR3 DNA sequence: TGCGCCAGCAGCCTAAAAGCCGGGCCAGCCCGCACAGATACGCAGTATTTT. It specifies CASSLKAGPARTDTQYF.

V usage is TRBV6-6 and J usage is TRBJ2-7, with 8 bases fitting TRBD2. Germline loops: CDR1 MNHNY, CDR2 SVGAGI (reference sequence). There are 12 residues in the CDR3. J gave up 2 bases and V 8 bases, and 2 bases lay outside the gene matches. The CDR3 reads CASREGAYEQYF. The CDR3 DNA is TGTGCCAGCCGGGAGGGGGCCTACGAGCAGTACTTC.

The chain links TRBV2 to TRBJ1-4, with D unresolved. Germline lookup yields CDR1 SNHLY and CDR2 FYNNEI. The CDR3 spans 14 residues. Trimming took 1 base from V and 4 from J, leaving 7 bases between them. CDR3 region: CASSEGRINEKLFF. CDR3 nucleotide sequence: TGTGCCAGCAGTGAAGGGCGGATTAATGAAAAACTGTTTTTT.